This record looks at one TCR beta chain sequence and its context. Its specificity is unknown. The CDR3 totals 17 residues. The V end lost 1 base, the J end lost 3 bases, and 18 bases lay between the germline ends. Germline V gives CDR1 MGHRA, CDR2 YSYEKL. The data were taken from a study of T cell responses to AZD1222 COVID-19 vaccine. Profiling relied on immunoSEQ multiplex PCR, and the TCRdb table lists in-frame clones only, not all of them. Here the sample spans about 120,000 clones, approximately 88% being singletons. Study results and limitations: Clonal diversity may have been underestimated, and the donors were mostly white British, with more females than males.

The TCR was taken from an adult in good health. The sequenced sample was peripheral blood, obtained on day 0 of AZD1222 vaccination. The chain has TRBV4-1 and TRBJ2-5; unclear D gene. The CDR3 spells CASSQALTRAQEETQYF. DNA for the CDR3: TGCGCCAGCAGCCAAGCCCTGACTCGTGCCCAAGAAGAGACCCAGTACTTC.